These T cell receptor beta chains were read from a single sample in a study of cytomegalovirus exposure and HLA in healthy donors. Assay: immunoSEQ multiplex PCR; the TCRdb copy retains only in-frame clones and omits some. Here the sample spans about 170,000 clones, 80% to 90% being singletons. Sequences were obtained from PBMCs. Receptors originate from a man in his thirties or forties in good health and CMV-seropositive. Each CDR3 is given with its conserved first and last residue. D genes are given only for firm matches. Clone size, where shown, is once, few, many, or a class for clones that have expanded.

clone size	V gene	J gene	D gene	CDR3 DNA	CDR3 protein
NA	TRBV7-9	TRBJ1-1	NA	TGTGCCAGCAGCTTAGATACTCTGAACACTGAAGCTTTCTTT	CASSLDTLNTEAFF
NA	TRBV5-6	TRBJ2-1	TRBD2	TGTGCCAGCAGCTTTCCGGGACTAGCGGTACAGTTCTTC	CASSFPGLAVQFF
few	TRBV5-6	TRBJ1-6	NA	TGTGCCAGCAGCTTGGGCCCGGGGTCACCCCTCCACTTT	CASSLGPGSPLHF
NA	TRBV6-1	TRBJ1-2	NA	TGTGCCAGCAGTCTGACGGCGGGACGGATCTATGGCTACACCTTC	CASSLTAGRIYGYTF
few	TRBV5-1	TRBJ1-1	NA	TGCGCCAGCAGCTTGGAGTCGGTTAACACTGAAGCTTTCTTT	CASSLESVNTEAFF
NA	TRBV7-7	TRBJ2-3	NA	TGTGCTAGCAGCTCTTGGCCCTACGGGGTCCCCCGATCTGTGAAGACAGATACGCAGTATTTT	CASSSWPYGVPRSVKTDTQYF
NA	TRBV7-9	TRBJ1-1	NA	TGTGCCAGCAGCTTGTCCGGGTGGGGAGGCATGAACACTGAAGCTTTCTTT	CASSLSGWGGMNTEAFF
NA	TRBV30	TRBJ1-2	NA	TGTGCCTGGAGTGGCAGGGAAGGGACTCACTATGGCTACACCTTC	CAWSGREGTHYGYTF
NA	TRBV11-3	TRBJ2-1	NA	TGTGCCAGCAGCTTGGAGCGGTGGCTCTACAATGAGCAGTTCTTC	CASSLERWLYNEQFF
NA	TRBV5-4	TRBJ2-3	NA	TGTGCCAGCAGCTTGGCGGTCGGCACAGATACGCAGTATTTT	CASSLAVGTDTQYF
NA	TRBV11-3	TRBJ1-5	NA	TGTGCCAGCAGCTTCAGGCAGCCCCAGCATTTT	CASSFRQPQHF
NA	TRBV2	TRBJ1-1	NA	TGTGCCAGCAGGGAGGGGAACACTGAAGCTTTCTTT	CASREGNTEAFF
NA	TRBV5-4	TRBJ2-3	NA	TGTGCCAGCAGCTTAACAGGGTCTGGCACAGATACGCAGTATTTT	CASSLTGSGTDTQYF
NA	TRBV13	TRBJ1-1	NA	TGTGCCAGCAGCTATAACAGGGCTGAAGCTTTCTTT	CASSYNRAEAFF
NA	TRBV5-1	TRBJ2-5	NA	TGCGCCAGCAGCCCCCATGACGGGGCAGGGGCGACTGGAGCCCAGTACTTC	CASSPHDGAGATGAQYF
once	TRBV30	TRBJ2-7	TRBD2	TGTGCCTGGGCTAGCGGGCGAGGCGACGAGCAGTACTTC	CAWASGRGDEQYF
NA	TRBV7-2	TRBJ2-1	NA	TGTGCCAGCAGCCGGGACAATGGGGCCAATGAGCAGTTCTTC	CASSRDNGANEQFF
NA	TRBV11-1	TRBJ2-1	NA	TGTGCCAGCAGCCCCCGGACTGCCTCCATGGACAATGAGCAGTTCTTC	CASSPRTASMDNEQFF
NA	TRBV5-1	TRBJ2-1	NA	TGCGCCAGCAGCTGGCCCCCGAAATACAATGAGCAGTTCTTC	CASSWPPKYNEQFF
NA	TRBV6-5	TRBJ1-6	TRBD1	TGTGCCAGCGGGACAGGGAGCTCCTATAATTCACCCCTCCACTTT	CASGTGSSYNSPLHF
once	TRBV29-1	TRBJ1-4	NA	TGCAGCGTTTCCAAGGGGGGGCAAAGGGGAGAAAAACTGTTTTTT	CSVSKGGQRGEKLFF
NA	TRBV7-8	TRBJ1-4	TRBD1	TGTGCCAGCAGCTTTTTGGGACAGGGAGGAGAAAAACTGTTTTTT	CASSFLGQGGEKLFF
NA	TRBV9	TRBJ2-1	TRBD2	TGTGCCAGCAGCGTAGATAGCGGGAGGTACAATGAGCAGTTCTTC	CASSVDSGRYNEQFF